The rows below give T cell receptor beta chains drawn from one sample of a study of CD8 T cells in Susac syndrome. Each CDR3 protein gets one entry after TCRdb re-called the immunoSEQ multiplex PCR reads with MiXCR. The table has 90,000 to 150,000 distinct CDR3 sequences, around 90% seen once. The sample was CD4+ T cells from PBMCs. The origin of the receptors is a human donor in good health. CDR3s include the opening cysteine and the closing phenylalanine or tryptophan. D genes are given only for firm matches. Where a row states a size, it is once, few, many or the class of an expanded clone; other rows omit it.

clone size: .; J gene: TRBJ2-1; V gene: TRBV20-1; D gene: TRBD2; CDR3 DNA: TGCAGTGCTAGAGATCAGGTTTCGGGACTAGCGGCAAATGAGCAGTTCTTC; CDR3 protein: CSARDQVSGLAANEQFF
clone size: few; J gene: TRBJ1-2; V gene: TRBV7-2; D gene: .; CDR3 DNA: TGTGCCAGCAGCTTAGCGGCGGACTATGGCTACACCTTC; CDR3 protein: CASSLAADYGYTF
clone size: .; J gene: TRBJ1-1; V gene: TRBV7-2; D gene: .; CDR3 DNA: TGTGCCAGCAGCGGCCCGGGACTCCAGAACACTGAAGCTTTCTTT; CDR3 protein: CASSGPGLQNTEAFF
clone size: .; J gene: TRBJ1-4; V gene: TRBV13; D gene: .; CDR3 DNA: TGTGCCAGCAGCTTCAGCAGGTTGAAGGCAGGGGAAAAACTGTTTTTT; CDR3 protein: CASSFSRLKAGEKLFF
clone size: .; J gene: TRBJ2-7; V gene: TRBV9; D gene: .; CDR3 DNA: TGTGCCAGCAGCGTCGACAGGTACTCCTACGAGCAGTACTTC; CDR3 protein: CASSVDRYSYEQYF
clone size: .; J gene: TRBJ2-1; V gene: TRBV3-1; D gene: TRBD2; CDR3 DNA: TGTGCCAGCAGCCTTTCTAGCGGCTACAATGAGCAGTTCTTC; CDR3 protein: CASSLSSGYNEQFF
clone size: .; J gene: TRBJ1-1; V gene: TRBV2; D gene: .; CDR3 DNA: TGTGCCAGCAACGTACACCTCTCGTGGGGCACTGAAGCTTTCTTT; CDR3 protein: CASNVHLSWGTEAFF
clone size: .; J gene: TRBJ2-7; V gene: TRBV27; D gene: .; CDR3 DNA: TGTGCCAGCAGTTTAAAGGGCACCCTCTACGAGCAGTACTTC; CDR3 protein: CASSLKGTLYEQYF
clone size: .; J gene: TRBJ2-2; V gene: TRBV7-3; D gene: TRBD1; CDR3 DNA: TGTGCCAGCTGCTTTTGGACAGGGGTTTCCGGGGAGCTGTTTTTT; CDR3 protein: CASCFWTGVSGELFF
clone size: .; J gene: TRBJ2-1; V gene: TRBV6-2/TRBV6-3; D gene: .; CDR3 DNA: TGTGCCAGCAGTGGGACGATACGGATACAAGCCTACAATGAGCAGTTCTTC; CDR3 protein: CASSGTIRIQAYNEQFF
clone size: few; J gene: TRBJ2-1; V gene: TRBV5-1; D gene: TRBD1; CDR3 DNA: TGCGCCAGCAGTTTTCAGGGGGAGACTGAGCAGTTCTTC; CDR3 protein: CASSFQGETEQFF
clone size: .; J gene: TRBJ1-2; V gene: TRBV6-5; D gene: .; CDR3 DNA: TGTGCCAGCAGTTTCCGACAGTTTGGCAGTGGCTACACCTTC; CDR3 protein: CASSFRQFGSGYTF
clone size: .; J gene: TRBJ2-4; V gene: TRBV7-2; D gene: .; CDR3 DNA: TGTGCCAGCAGCTTAGATCGATCCTCTCGGGGAAACATTCAGTACTTC; CDR3 protein: CASSLDRSSRGNIQYF
clone size: .; J gene: TRBJ2-5; V gene: TRBV20-1; D gene: .; CDR3 DNA: TGCAGTATAGGAGGGGCTTTCCAAGAGACCCAGTACTTC; CDR3 protein: CSIGGAFQETQYF
clone size: .; J gene: TRBJ1-1; V gene: TRBV7-9; D gene: .; CDR3 DNA: TGTGCCAGCACCGCCGGGTGGAACACTGAAGCTTTCTTT; CDR3 protein: CASTAGWNTEAFF
clone size: .; J gene: TRBJ1-5; V gene: TRBV20-1; D gene: TRBD1; CDR3 DNA: TGCAGTGCTAGATACGACAGGGGAAGTTATCAGCCCCAGCATTTT; CDR3 protein: CSARYDRGSYQPQHF
clone size: .; J gene: TRBJ1-1; V gene: TRBV10-3; D gene: TRBD1; CDR3 DNA: TGTGCCATCAGGGATTACAGGGGGAGAAACACTGAAGCTTTCTTT; CDR3 protein: CAIRDYRGRNTEAFF